The rows below give T cell receptor beta chains drawn from one sample of a study of cytomegalovirus exposure and HLA in healthy donors. TCRdb's copy holds only in-frame clones and misses some; the assay was immunoSEQ multiplex PCR. The repertoire holds some 160,000 clones, with more than 75% as singletons. Sequenced material: PBMCs. The receptors come from a man in his late teens or twenties in good health and CMV-seronegative. Each CDR3 is given with its conserved first and last residue. The D gene is left open where the match is weak. Clone sizes are given selectively: once, few, many, or a class where the clone is expanded.

abundance: few
v_gene: TRBV2
d_gene: -
j_gene: TRBJ1-1
CDR3aa: CASSSLDSHTEAFF
CDR3nt: TGTGCCAGCAGTTCTCTGGACAGCCACACTGAAGCTTTCTTT

abundance: -
v_gene: TRBV5-1
d_gene: -
j_gene: TRBJ2-2
CDR3aa: CASSLRQEYTGELFF
CDR3nt: TGCGCCAGCAGCCTCAGACAGGAGTACACCGGGGAGCTGTTTTTT

abundance: -
v_gene: TRBV27
d_gene: TRBD1
j_gene: TRBJ1-4
CDR3aa: CASSLRAGGFLNEKLFF
CDR3nt: TGTGCCAGCAGTTTAAGAGCAGGGGGATTCCTTAATGAAAAACTGTTTTTT

abundance: -
v_gene: TRBV5-1
d_gene: TRBD1
j_gene: TRBJ1-6
CDR3aa: CASSPQGGHNSPLHF
CDR3nt: TGCGCCAGCAGCCCTCAGGGGGGCCATAATTCACCCCTCCACTTT

abundance: -
v_gene: TRBV27
d_gene: -
j_gene: TRBJ1-1
CDR3aa: CASSLSPHISPNTEAFF
CDR3nt: TGTGCCAGCAGTTTATCTCCCCACATTTCCCCCAACACTGAAGCTTTCTTT

abundance: -
v_gene: TRBV28
d_gene: TRBD1
j_gene: TRBJ1-1
CDR3aa: CASRATGGAWTEAFF
CDR3nt: TGTGCCAGCAGGGCAACAGGGGGCGCATGGACTGAAGCTTTCTTT

abundance: -
v_gene: TRBV25-1
d_gene: -
j_gene: TRBJ2-3
CDR3aa: CASRSLSSLTDTQYF
CDR3nt: TGTGCCAGCAGGTCTCTGAGCTCCCTCACAGATACGCAGTATTTT

abundance: -
v_gene: TRBV6-1
d_gene: TRBD1
j_gene: TRBJ1-3
CDR3aa: CASIFGQASGNTIYF
CDR3nt: TGTGCCAGCATCTTTGGACAGGCCTCTGGAAACACCATATATTTT

abundance: -
v_gene: TRBV5-1
d_gene: TRBD1
j_gene: TRBJ2-1
CDR3aa: CASSPPDRDTEQFF
CDR3nt: TGCGCCAGCAGCCCCCCGGACAGGGATACAGAGCAGTTCTTC

abundance: -
v_gene: TRBV5-1
d_gene: TRBD1
j_gene: TRBJ1-2
CDR3aa: CASSYGQVENGYTF
CDR3nt: TGCGCCAGCAGCTACGGACAGGTCGAAAACGGCTACACCTTC

abundance: -
v_gene: TRBV4-3
d_gene: TRBD2
j_gene: TRBJ2-1
CDR3aa: CASSQGSGGTLNGEQFF
CDR3nt: TGCGCCAGCAGCCAGGGGTCCGGGGGGACCTTAAACGGTGAGCAGTTCTTC

abundance: once
v_gene: TRBV28
d_gene: TRBD1
j_gene: TRBJ1-1
CDR3aa: CASSTYPGGTEAFF
CDR3nt: TGTGCCAGCAGTACCTATCCAGGGGGCACTGAAGCTTTCTTT

abundance: -
v_gene: TRBV7-6
d_gene: TRBD1
j_gene: TRBJ2-7
CDR3aa: CASSPTGTVAYEQYF
CDR3nt: TGTGCCAGCAGCCCCACCGGGACAGTAGCCTACGAGCAGTACTTC

abundance: -
v_gene: TRBV19
d_gene: -
j_gene: TRBJ1-1
CDR3aa: CASRRQWLGGTEAFF
CDR3nt: TGTGCCAGTAGGCGGCAGTGGTTGGGAGGCACTGAAGCTTTCTTT

abundance: -
v_gene: TRBV7-2
d_gene: -
j_gene: TRBJ2-7
CDR3aa: CASSSSAIYEQYF
CDR3nt: TGTGCCAGCAGCTCCTCAGCGATCTACGAGCAGTACTTC

abundance: -
v_gene: TRBV19
d_gene: -
j_gene: TRBJ2-1
CDR3aa: CASSIGLNQFF
CDR3nt: TGTGCCAGTAGTATAGGGCTGAATCAGTTCTTC

abundance: once
v_gene: TRBV7-9
d_gene: TRBD2
j_gene: TRBJ2-1
CDR3aa: CASSLRGGSYNEQFF
CDR3nt: TGTGCCAGCAGCTTACGCGGGGGGTCCTACAATGAGCAGTTCTTC

abundance: -
v_gene: TRBV5-6
d_gene: -
j_gene: TRBJ2-5
CDR3aa: CASSKSLGAQETQYF
CDR3nt: TGTGCCAGCAGCAAGTCGCTTGGGGCCCAAGAGACCCAGTACTTC

abundance: -
v_gene: TRBV10-2
d_gene: -
j_gene: TRBJ2-1
CDR3aa: CASSEHGVGYEQFF
CDR3nt: TGCGCCAGCAGTGAGCACGGGGTTGGCTATGAGCAGTTCTTC

abundance: -
v_gene: TRBV29-1
d_gene: -
j_gene: TRBJ2-5
CDR3aa: CSIRPWGLNQETQYF
CDR3nt: TGCAGCATTCGACCGTGGGGGCTTAACCAAGAGACCCAGTACTTC

abundance: -
v_gene: TRBV2
d_gene: -
j_gene: TRBJ2-2
CDR3aa: CASTRSGNTGELFF
CDR3nt: TGTGCCAGCACCCGGTCGGGGAACACCGGGGAGCTGTTTTTT

abundance: -
v_gene: TRBV19
d_gene: -
j_gene: TRBJ2-2
CDR3aa: CASSFRDYTGELFF
CDR3nt: TGTGCCAGTAGTTTCAGGGATTACACCGGGGAGCTGTTTTTT

abundance: few
v_gene: TRBV14
d_gene: -
j_gene: TRBJ1-3
CDR3aa: CASRGAASGNTIYF
CDR3nt: TGTGCCAGCAGGGGGGCGGCCTCTGGAAACACCATATATTTT

abundance: once
v_gene: TRBV29-1
d_gene: -
j_gene: TRBJ2-7
CDR3aa: CSVRQTDSYEQYF
CDR3nt: TGCAGCGTTCGACAAACAGACTCCTACGAGCAGTACTTC

abundance: -
v_gene: TRBV11-1
d_gene: TRBD1
j_gene: TRBJ1-5
CDR3aa: CASSYYVRTGNQPQHF
CDR3nt: TGTGCCAGCAGCTACTACGTAAGGACAGGAAATCAGCCCCAGCATTTT

abundance: -
v_gene: TRBV6-5
d_gene: -
j_gene: TRBJ1-4
CDR3aa: CASSSNQGLTNEKLFF
CDR3nt: TGTGCCAGCAGTTCTAATCAGGGGCTTACTAATGAAAAACTGTTTTTT

abundance: -
v_gene: TRBV5-5
d_gene: TRBD1
j_gene: TRBJ1-2
CDR3aa: CASSPPGQDYGYTF
CDR3nt: TGTGCCAGCAGTCCACCGGGACAGGACTATGGCTACACCTTC

abundance: -
v_gene: TRBV19
d_gene: -
j_gene: TRBJ1-1
CDR3aa: CASSIDLGQKMSTEAFF
CDR3nt: TGTGCCAGTAGTATAGATCTCGGACAGAAGATGAGCACTGAAGCTTTCTTT

abundance: -
v_gene: TRBV18
d_gene: -
j_gene: TRBJ1-5
CDR3aa: CASSPRPTADRNQPQHF
CDR3nt: TGTGCCAGCTCACCCCGTCCGACAGCTGATCGCAATCAGCCCCAGCATTTT

abundance: -
v_gene: TRBV4-3
d_gene: -
j_gene: TRBJ1-4
CDR3aa: CASSAYRATNEKLFF
CDR3nt: TGCGCCAGCAGCGCCTACAGAGCAACTAATGAAAAACTGTTTTTT

abundance: -
v_gene: TRBV2
d_gene: -
j_gene: TRBJ1-5
CDR3aa: CASSVRTVPDSDNQPQHF
CDR3nt: TGTGCCAGCAGTGTCCGAACCGTTCCAGACAGCGACAATCAGCCCCAGCATTTT

abundance: -
v_gene: TRBV7-2
d_gene: TRBD1
j_gene: TRBJ1-2
CDR3aa: CASSPRGQAWGGYTF
CDR3nt: TGTGCCAGCAGCCCCCGAGGACAGGCATGGGGAGGCTACACCTTC

abundance: -
v_gene: TRBV7-9
d_gene: -
j_gene: TRBJ1-2
CDR3aa: CASSLEGRGREGYTF
CDR3nt: TGTGCCAGCAGCCTCGAAGGTCGTGGTAGGGAGGGCTACACCTTC

abundance: -
v_gene: TRBV2
d_gene: -
j_gene: TRBJ2-1
CDR3aa: CASSEGGGPFIYNEQFF
CDR3nt: TGTGCCAGCAGTGAAGGGGGGGGCCCCTTTATTTACAATGAGCAGTTCTTC

abundance: -
v_gene: TRBV7-9
d_gene: TRBD1
j_gene: TRBJ1-4
CDR3aa: CASSLVSGGTNEKLFF
CDR3nt: TGTGCCAGCAGCTTAGTGTCAGGGGGCACTAATGAAAAACTGTTTTTT

abundance: -
v_gene: TRBV15
d_gene: TRBD2
j_gene: TRBJ2-1
CDR3aa: CATQRERGSYNEQFF
CDR3nt: TGTGCCACCCAGAGGGAGCGGGGCTCCTACAATGAGCAGTTCTTC

abundance: -
v_gene: TRBV5-8
d_gene: TRBD1
j_gene: TRBJ2-5
CDR3aa: CASSLKAGGWETQYF
CDR3nt: TGTGCCAGCAGCTTGAAGGCAGGGGGATGGGAGACCCAGTACTTC

abundance: -
v_gene: TRBV27
d_gene: TRBD2
j_gene: TRBJ2-3
CDR3aa: CASSPRTSGTDTQYF
CDR3nt: TGTGCCAGCAGTCCCCGGACTAGCGGCACAGATACGCAGTATTTT

abundance: -
v_gene: TRBV29-1
d_gene: -
j_gene: TRBJ2-2
CDR3aa: CSVRDTNTGELFF
CDR3nt: TGCAGCGTACGGGACACCAACACCGGGGAGCTGTTTTTT

abundance: -
v_gene: TRBV6-6
d_gene: TRBD1
j_gene: TRBJ1-1
CDR3aa: CASSYRTGGQVGAFF
CDR3nt: TGTGCCAGCAGTTATCGGACAGGGGGCCAAGTGGGAGCTTTCTTT

abundance: -
v_gene: TRBV10-1
d_gene: TRBD1
j_gene: TRBJ1-1
CDR3aa: CASSEGTGGTEAFF
CDR3nt: TGCGCCAGCAGTGAGGGGACAGGGGGCACTGAAGCTTTCTTT

abundance: few
v_gene: TRBV4-1
d_gene: -
j_gene: TRBJ1-2
CDR3aa: CASSQSREGYTF
CDR3nt: TGCGCCAGCAGCCAATCGCGTGAGGGCTACACCTTC

abundance: few
v_gene: TRBV5-6
d_gene: TRBD2
j_gene: TRBJ2-7
CDR3aa: CASSPGRAYEQYF
CDR3nt: TGTGCCAGCAGCCCCGGGAGGGCCTACGAGCAGTACTTC

abundance: -
v_gene: TRBV6-5
d_gene: TRBD2
j_gene: TRBJ2-1
CDR3aa: CASRLLAGAVNEQFF
CDR3nt: TGTGCCAGCAGACTCCTAGCGGGAGCTGTCAATGAGCAGTTCTTC

abundance: -
v_gene: TRBV5-1
d_gene: -
j_gene: TRBJ1-1
CDR3aa: CASSLTFLGQDEAFF
CDR3nt: TGCGCCAGCAGCTTGACCTTTTTGGGACAAGATGAAGCTTTCTTT

abundance: -
v_gene: TRBV5-1
d_gene: -
j_gene: TRBJ1-3
CDR3aa: CASSQGSGNTIYF
CDR3nt: TGCGCCAGCAGCCAGGGGTCTGGAAACACCATATATTTT

abundance: -
v_gene: TRBV7-9
d_gene: -
j_gene: TRBJ2-2
CDR3aa: CASREQPNTGELFF
CDR3nt: TGTGCCAGCAGGGAACAGCCGAACACCGGGGAGCTGTTTTTT

abundance: -
v_gene: TRBV19
d_gene: -
j_gene: TRBJ1-1
CDR3aa: CGSGPLGTEAFF
CDR3nt: TGTGGGTCAGGGCCTTTGGGGACTGAAGCTTTCTTT

abundance: -
v_gene: TRBV28
d_gene: -
j_gene: TRBJ2-6
CDR3aa: CASMESGANVLTF
CDR3nt: TGTGCCAGCATGGAGTCTGGGGCCAACGTCCTGACTTTC

abundance: -
v_gene: TRBV6-5
d_gene: TRBD1
j_gene: TRBJ1-5
CDR3aa: CASRQGNQPQHF
CDR3nt: TGTGCCAGCAGACAGGGGAATCAGCCCCAGCATTTT

abundance: -
v_gene: TRBV27
d_gene: -
j_gene: TRBJ2-3
CDR3aa: CASSVGLTITDTQYF
CDR3nt: TGTGCCAGCAGTGTCGGACTAACGATCACAGATACGCAGTATTTT

abundance: -
v_gene: TRBV7-9
d_gene: -
j_gene: TRBJ1-1
CDR3aa: CASSLSGSAEAFF
CDR3nt: TGTGCCAGCAGCTTATCGGGGAGCGCTGAAGCTTTCTTT

abundance: -
v_gene: TRBV10-3
d_gene: -
j_gene: TRBJ2-7
CDR3aa: CAINSGLVEQYF
CDR3nt: TGTGCCATCAACTCTGGACTCGTCGAGCAGTACTTC

abundance: -
v_gene: TRBV6-1
d_gene: -
j_gene: TRBJ2-5
CDR3aa: CASSERGDGRYQETQYF
CDR3nt: TGTGCCAGCAGTGAACGTGGGGACGGGAGATACCAAGAGACCCAGTACTTC

abundance: -
v_gene: TRBV4-1
d_gene: TRBD2
j_gene: TRBJ2-7
CDR3aa: CASSQLRTSGRDSYEQYF
CDR3nt: TGCGCCAGCAGCCAGCTGAGGACTAGCGGGAGAGACTCCTACGAGCAGTACTTC

abundance: -
v_gene: TRBV28
d_gene: TRBD1
j_gene: TRBJ1-1
CDR3aa: CASRATGETEAFF
CDR3nt: TGTGCCAGCAGAGCGACAGGGGAAACTGAAGCTTTCTTT

abundance: -
v_gene: TRBV7-9
d_gene: TRBD1
j_gene: TRBJ1-2
CDR3aa: CASSPTGAIPSNYGYTF
CDR3nt: TGTGCCAGCAGTCCCACAGGGGCTATCCCTTCTAACTATGGCTACACCTTC

abundance: -
v_gene: TRBV18
d_gene: -
j_gene: TRBJ2-3
CDR3aa: CASSPPGLEFDTQYF
CDR3nt: TGTGCCAGCTCACCACCGGGCCTCGAATTCGATACGCAGTATTTT